The 8 T cell receptor beta chains reported below all come from one sample, sequenced in a study of long-term antiretroviral therapy in people with HIV. Survey-level immunoSEQ v3.0 assays were run. The data were produced by immunoSEQ multiplex PCR, yet TCRdb's version contains in-frame clones alone and is incomplete. This sample has 15,000 to 20,000 clones, with 90% to 95% found just once. The source was unsorted PBMCs, collected 10 to 13 years after starting antiretroviral therapy. The receptors come from a young man with HIV.

The rearrangement uses TRBV5-1 and TRBJ2-4, with TRBD2 identical over 12 bases. CDR1 is SGHRS, CDR2 YFSETQ, per germline. There are 18 residues in the CDR3. V gave up 1 base and J gave up 7 bases; unmatched junction bases: 12. The CDR3 DNA reads as TGCGCCAGCAGCTTGTATACCCCTAGCGGGGGGGCAGAGAACATTCAGTACTTC. Amino acids: CASSLYTPSGGAENIQYF.

The rearrangement uses TRBV9 and TRBJ2-3; D is uncertain. The CDR3 sequence is 14 residues long. Germline CDR1 and CDR2: SGDLS and YYNGEE. The V gene lost 1 base and the J gene lost 6 bases, with 12 bases spanning the gap. The DNA for the CDR3 is TGTGCCAGCAGCGTAATGGAAGCCTCGGATACGCAGTATTTT. Encoded protein: CASSVMEASDTQYF.

CDR3 nucleotides: TGTGCCAGCAGTGAAAGTAGCGGGGGCCGGGAGACCCAGTACTTC. As protein: CASSESSGGRETQYF. The chain uses TRBV6-1 and TRBJ2-5; the match to TRBD2 covers 9 bases. Germline-derived CDR1 and CDR2 are MNHNS and SASEGT. This CDR3 has 15 amino acids. V shed 2 bases, J shed 5 bases, and the junction held 6 bases outside the gene matches.

V is TRBV6-1 and J is TRBJ1-3; D might be TRBD1 (6 bases). Germline assignment: CDR1 MNHNS and CDR2 SASEGT. The CDR3 length is 13 residues. Trimming took 7 bases from V and 2 from J, leaving 9 bases between them. CDR3 loop: CASKGGAGNTIYF. Here the CDR3 DNA reads TGTGCCAGCAAGGGGGGAGCTGGAAACACCATATATTTT.

CDR3 in amino acids: CASSVVMSSGGRTDTQYF. CDR3 in DNA: TGTGCCAGCAGCGTAGTCATGTCCAGCGGGGGGCGCACAGATACGCAGTATTTT. The J gene is TRBJ2-3, the V gene TRBV9; 9 nucleotides align to TRBD2. Germline V CDR1 and CDR2: SGDLS, YYNGEE. CDR3 length equals 18 residues. J gave up 1 base and V 0 bases, and 9 bases lay outside the gene matches.

The chain couples TRBV7-6 to TRBJ1-2; D perhaps matches TRBD1 (5 bases). The CDR3 has 12 amino acids. Germline V gives CDR1 SGHVS, CDR2 FNYEAQ. The V end was cut by 2 bases, the J end by 6 bases, with 7 bases between. The CDR3 sequence: CASSLSGHGYTF. Written as DNA, the CDR3 is TGTGCCAGCAGCTTATCAGGGCATGGCTACACCTTC.

As regards this clone: Relative to the germline gene, one junction end is altered; a read error may explain this. The rearrangement uses TRBV19 and TRBJ1-1; D unclear. Germline V gene lookup returns CDR1 LNHDA and CDR2 SQIVND (reference sequence). CDR3 length equals 13 residues. The CDR3 loop is CASSLEKNTEAFF. The CDR3 DNA sequence: TGTGCCAGTAGTTTAGAGAAGAACACTGAAGCTTTCTTT.

The chain is built from TRBV5-6 and TRBJ2-5; TRBD1 matches at 7 bases. The CDR3 is made up of 16 amino acids. J lost 4 bases, V lost 4 bases, and 13 bases had no gene match. Germline V gene sequence: CDR1 SGHDT, CDR2 YYEEEE. The CDR3 reads CASSPPTNRGRETQYF. DNA for the CDR3: TGTGCCAGCAGCCCTCCGACAAACAGGGGAAGAGAGACCCAGTACTTC.